A single sample is the source of the 26 T cell receptor beta chains below, sequenced in a study of cytomegalovirus exposure and HLA in healthy donors. The PCR contained 60 Vbeta and 13 Jbeta primers. Libraries were prepared by immunoSEQ multiplex PCR; TCRdb keeps only in-frame clonotypes and omits some of them. Of a few hundred thousand clones in the sample, 80% to 85% were seen once. The specimen sequenced was PBMCs. These receptors came from a woman aged 60-75 years in good health and CMV-seropositive.

V usage is TRBV28 and J usage is TRBJ1-1; no clear D gene. Germline CDR1 reads MDHEN; CDR2 reads SYDVKM. The CDR3 loop spans 12 amino acids. The ends were cut back, 1 base at V and 10 bases at J, with 10 bases in the middle. CDR3 in amino acids: CASSLFPGRAFF. As DNA, the CDR3 is TGTGCCAGCAGTTTATTCCCCGGTCGAGCTTTCTTT.

CDR3 protein: CASSIAGVSDTQYF. The CDR3 DNA follows: TGTGCCAGCAGTATAGCGGGAGTGTCAGATACGCAGTATTTT. The V gene is TRBV6-1, the J gene TRBJ2-3; 9 bases are a match to TRBD2. CDR1 and CDR2 (germline): MNHNS, SASEGT. The CDR3 contains 14 residues. Germline trimming cut 5 bases from V and 4 bases from J; bases unmatched to any gene: 4.

V gene TRBV18 combines with J gene TRBJ1-3; a weak D match, TRBD1 (5 bases). Germline CDR1 is KGHSH and CDR2 is LQKENI. The CDR3 sequence is 15 residues long. Trimming left V 3 bases short and J 0 bases short, with 9 bases between. The CDR3 DNA sequence: TGTGCCAGCTCACCGGCGGGACTCTCTGGAAACACCATATATTTT. Translated: CASSPAGLSGNTIYF.

V is TRBV4-1 and J is TRBJ1-2; 7 bases map to TRBD1. CDR3 length: 16 amino acids. Germline CDR1 reads MGHRA; CDR2 reads YSYEKL. The V segment lost 0 bases and the J segment 3 bases; nucleotides outside the gene matches: 7. CDR3 nucleotides: TGCGCCAGCAGCCAAGACGCCCGGGACAGTTACTATGGCTACACCTTC. Translation gives CASSQDARDSYYGYTF.

This chain's CDR3 is CSVDAQGHFENYGYTF. The CDR3 DNA reads as TGCAGCGTTGACGCACAGGGTCATTTCGAGAACTATGGCTACACCTTC. The chain links TRBV29-1 to TRBJ1-2; D is possibly TRBD1 (6 bases). V was cut by 3 bases and J by 2 bases, with 19 bases left in between. The germline CDR1 and CDR2 sequences are SQVTM and ANQGSEA. This CDR3 spans 16 amino acids.

The rearrangement joins TRBV5-6 to TRBJ1-5, with 8 bases lining up with TRBD1. There are 15 residues in the CDR3. The ends lost 0 bases at V and 7 bases at J; junction bases unmatched: 6. Germline CDR1 reads SGHDT; CDR2 reads YYEEEE. As DNA, the CDR3 is TGTGCCAGCAGCTTGGGACAGGGGACCGGGCAGCCCCAGCATTTT. This gives the protein CASSLGQGTGQPQHF.

The chain recombines TRBV5-1 with TRBJ1-4; D remains ambiguous. V lost 3 bases to trimming and J lost 7 bases, with 13 bases between them. In germline, CDR1 is SGHRS, CDR2 YFSETQ. The CDR3 covers 14 residues. The CDR3 DNA is TGCGCCAGCAGCTCCGGGGTGGAAAGTGAAAAACTGTTTTTT. Protein product: CASSSGVESEKLFF.

V and J are TRBV9 and TRBJ1-2, with D tentatively TRBD1 (5 bases). Looked up from germline, CDR1 is SGDLS and CDR2 is YYNGEE. Trimming cost V 0 bases and J 4 bases, with 13 bases left between them. The CDR3 has 15 amino acids. CDR3 sequence (DNA): TGTGCCAGCAGCGTAGAGGAGGGGCCTACCTATGGCTACACCTTC. As protein: CASSVEEGPTYGYTF.

This chain uses TRBV7-2 with TRBJ2-2; 8 nucleotides agree with TRBD1. Germline CDR1 is SGHTA and CDR2 is FQGNSA. This CDR3 contains 16 residues. V was clipped by 1 base and J by 4 bases; unmatched bases: 5. For the CDR3, the DNA is TGTGCCAGCAGCTTAGATGGACAGGGACTCACCGGGGAGCTGTTTTTT. Amino acid sequence: CASSLDGQGLTGELFF.

The chain recombines TRBV19 with TRBJ2-3; TRBD2 agrees at 10 bases. Trimming cost V 6 bases and J 5 bases; bases outside gene matches: 8. Germline CDR1 is LNHDA and CDR2 is SQIVND (reference sequence). The CDR3 runs 15 residues. The CDR3 DNA follows: TGTGCCAGTAGACCAAGCGGGAGGGTCGAAGATACGCAGTATTTT. Protein sequence: CASRPSGRVEDTQYF.

The rearrangement joins TRBV19 to TRBJ2-2; 9 bases line up with TRBD1. Per the germline V gene, CDR1 is LNHDA and CDR2 is SQIVND (reference sequence). V dropped 4 bases and J dropped 6; count of bases not matched to a gene: 3. This CDR3 comprises 14 residues. The CDR3 is CASSKGQGAGELFF. The CDR3, as DNA: TGTGCCAGTAGTAAGGGACAGGGAGCCGGGGAGCTGTTTTTT.

The rearrangement joins TRBV9 to TRBJ1-2; weak D call: TRBD1 (5 bases). Trimming cost V 0 bases and J 5 bases, with 8 bases left between them. Germline loops: CDR1 SGDLS, CDR2 YYNGEE. The CDR3 totals 13 residues. The CDR3 protein is CASSVVGGYGYTF. The CDR3 DNA follows: TGTGCCAGCAGCGTAGTTGGGGGGTATGGCTACACCTTC.

This clone was observed a few times. The V call is TRBV6-1, the J call TRBJ1-1; a weak D match, TRBD1 (5 bases). Germline V gene sequence: CDR1 MNHNS, CDR2 SASEGT. The CDR3 is made up of 15 amino acids. V lost 4 bases to trimming and J lost 6 bases, with 18 bases between them. CDR3 residues: CASSVVRQGKAEAFF. CDR3 DNA sequence: TGTGCCAGCAGTGTGGTGAGGCAGGGAAAGGCTGAAGCTTTCTTT.

The chain joins TRBV6-6 to TRBJ1-2, with no clear D. V was clipped by 2 bases and J by 3 bases, with 7 bases between them. This CDR3 region has 13 residues. Germline assignment: CDR1 MNHNY and CDR2 SVGAGI (reference sequence). In nucleotides, the CDR3 is TGTGCCAGCAGTTACAACAGTGACTATGGCTACACCTTC. It is translated as CASSYNSDYGYTF.

This clone came up once. The V gene is TRBV27, the J gene TRBJ1-4; 10 nucleotides agree with TRBD1. Germline V gene lookup returns CDR1 MNHEY and CDR2 SMNVEV (reference sequence). The CDR3 has 16 amino acids. V lost 6 bases to trimming and J lost 8 bases; unmatched junction nucleotides: 12. The CDR3 loop reads CASRAGTGAPSEKLFF. In DNA form, the CDR3 reads TGTGCCAGCAGAGCCGGGACAGGGGCCCCTTCCGAAAAACTGTTTTTT.

This chain links TRBV7-8 with TRBJ1-2; TRBD1 might be the D (6 bases). The CDR3 totals 17 residues. CDR1 and CDR2 from the germline V gene are SGHVS and FQNEAQ. Trimming shortened V by 3 bases and J by 2 bases, and 19 bases separated the two germline ends. The DNA for the CDR3 is TGTGCCAGCAGCTTGCGGACAGTGCTAAAGCAGAACTATGGCTACACCTTC. It translates to CASSLRTVLKQNYGYTF.

This clone appeared a few times. The rearrangement uses TRBV6-1 and TRBJ2-3; TRBD2 matches at 8 bases. The V gene's germline CDR1 is MNHNS and CDR2 SASEGT. This CDR3 has 18 residues. Losses at the gene ends were 2 bases for V and 1 base for J; bases not matched to a gene: 11. The CDR3 protein is CASSERAGLAVGTDTQYF. CDR3 DNA sequence: TGTGCCAGCAGTGAAAGGGCCGGACTAGCTGTAGGCACAGATACGCAGTATTTT.

CDR3 sequence: CASSTGQGRTDTQYF. In DNA form, the CDR3 reads TGCGCCAGCAGCACGGGACAGGGAAGGACAGATACGCAGTATTTT. The V and J genes are TRBV5-1 and TRBJ2-3, with TRBD1 identical over 9 bases. This CDR3 contains 15 residues. V dropped 4 bases and J dropped 3; count of bases not matched to a gene: 6. Germline V lookup: CDR1 SGHRS, CDR2 YFSETQ.

This clone came up a few times. The J gene is TRBJ2-2, the V gene TRBV5-6; TRBD1 is a possible D gene (5 bases). Between the trimmed V and J ends, which lost 2 bases and 1 base, there was a span of 15 bases. CDR1 and CDR2 from the germline V gene are SGHDT and YYEEEE. The CDR3 covers 17 residues. CDR3: CASSLVAGMGNTGELFF. DNA for the CDR3: TGTGCCAGCAGCTTAGTAGCAGGGATGGGGAACACCGGGGAGCTGTTTTTT.

The gene calls are TRBV27 and TRBJ2-2, with 11 bases aligning to TRBD2. V was pared by 3 bases and J by 5 bases, with 5 bases of the junction left unmatched. This CDR3 comprises 16 residues. CDR1 MNHEY and CDR2 SMNVEV come from the germline V gene (reference sequence). CDR3 bases: TGTGCCAGCAGTTTCCGGCTAGCGGGAGGAACCGGGGAGCTGTTTTTT. It encodes CASSFRLAGGTGELFF.

The rearrangement uses TRBV28 and TRBJ1-1, with TRBD1 identical over 9 bases. Germline trimming cut 6 bases from V and 6 bases from J; bases unmatched to any gene: 11. This CDR3 comprises 15 residues. In germline, CDR1 is MDHEN, CDR2 SYDVKM. The CDR3 nucleotides read TGTGCCAGCAGCCGCCTCGGACAGGGGCTCCCTGAAGCTTTCTTT. Translation gives CASSRLGQGLPEAFF. Full variable domain (outside the CDR3, taken from reference TRBV28 and TRBJ1-1): DVKVTQSSRYLVKRTGEKVFLECVQDMDHENMFWYRQDPGLGLRLIYFSYDVKMKEKGDIPEGYSVSREKKERFSLILESASTNQTSMYLCASSRLGQGLPEAFFGQGTRLTVV.

This clone came up a few times. The chain links TRBV5-1 to TRBJ2-5; D may be TRBD1 (6 bases). With the DNA end fitting TRBJ2-7 better, the J assignment may be wrong. CDR1 and CDR2 (germline): SGHRS, YFSETQ. The CDR3 has 15 amino acids. CDR3 residues: CASSFNRDRTYEQYF. In nucleotides, the CDR3 is TGCGCCAGCAGCTTTAACCGTGACAGGACCTACGAGCAGTACTTC.

This clone appeared once. The chain carries TRBV20-1 and TRBJ1-1; possibly TRBD1 for D (5 bases). The CDR3 loop spans 11 amino acids. Trimming stripped 6 bases from V and 4 bases from J, with 9 bases between. CDR1 is DFQATT and CDR2 is SNEGSKA in the germline V gene (reference sequence). CDR3 in DNA: TGCAGTGCAGGGGTGAGCACTGAAGCTTTCTTT. It codes for CSAGVSTEAFF.

This clone was seen once. The chain combines TRBV6-1 with TRBJ1-2; 7 bases map to TRBD1. V shed 3 bases, J shed 5 bases, and the junction held 0 bases outside the gene matches. CDR3 size: 12 residues. Germline V gives CDR1 MNHNS, CDR2 SASEGT. DNA of the CDR3: TGTGCCAGCAGTGAGACAGGGTATGGCTACACCTTC. Its translation is CASSETGYGYTF.

The chain couples TRBV18 to TRBJ2-7; D is perhaps TRBD2 (7 bases). Looked up from germline, CDR1 is KGHSH and CDR2 is LQKENI. V lost 3 bases and J 5 bases, leaving 14 bases between the germline ends. CDR3 size: 14 residues. The CDR3 sequence is CASSPRGRAHEQYF. The CDR3 DNA reads as TGTGCCAGCTCACCTAGGGGGAGGGCCCACGAGCAGTACTTC.

CDR3 bases: TGTGCCAGCTCACCTGACAGGGGGCATGGCTACACCTTC. As protein: CASSPDRGHGYTF. This chain connects TRBV18 to TRBJ1-2; 10 nucleotides align to TRBD1. Germline V gene sequence: CDR1 KGHSH, CDR2 LQKENI. V gave up 3 bases and J gave up 6 bases; unmatched junction bases: 1. There are 13 residues in the CDR3.